The 20 T cell receptor beta chains in this list originate from one sample, sequenced in a study of blood T cell repertoires in COVID-19. The protocol was immunoSEQ multiplex PCR, while the TCRdb copy is restricted to in-frame clones and leaves out a portion. The sample shows approximately 250,000 clones, around four fifths of them seen only once. Sequencing used PBMCs or T cells enriched from blood (not recorded which). These receptors came from a man aged 35 to 55 who had recovered from COVID-19.

The chain has TRBV29-1 and TRBJ2-3; 8 nucleotides line up with TRBD2. The CDR3 consists of 13 residues. Germline V gene data show CDR1 as SQVTM and CDR2 as ANQGSEA. After removal of 4 bases from V and 3 bases from J, the junction contained 3 bases not matched to a gene. As DNA, the CDR3 is TGCAGCGTTGTGGCTAGCGGGACAGATACGCAGTATTTT. Translated, it gives CSVVASGTDTQYF.

The V and J genes are TRBV28 and TRBJ2-1; D is perhaps TRBD2 (5 bases). The V gene lost 10 bases and the J gene lost 0 bases, with 10 bases spanning the gap. The CDR3 is 13 residues long. Per germline, CDR1 MDHEN and CDR2 SYDVKM. The CDR3 sequence is CATAGSSYNEQFF. The CDR3 nucleotides read TGTGCCACCGCGGGTAGCTCCTACAATGAGCAGTTCTTC. The whole variable domain, remainder taken from reference TRBV28 and TRBJ2-1, is DVKVTQSSRYLVKRTGEKVFLECVQDMDHENMFWYRQDPGLGLRLIYFSYDVKMKEKGDIPEGYSVSREKKERFSLILESASTNQTSMYLCATAGSSYNEQFFGPGTRLTVL.

The chain employs TRBV30 and TRBJ2-5, with 9 bases matching TRBD1. Per germline, CDR1 GTSNPN and CDR2 SVGIG (reference sequence). The CDR3 runs 14 residues. V gave up 4 bases and J gave up 2 bases; unmatched junction bases: 5. The CDR3 region has the DNA TGTGCCTGGACCCGGGACAGGGATCAAGAGACCCAGTACTTC. Translation gives CAWTRDRDQETQYF.

The chain couples TRBV5-1 to TRBJ1-4, with 7 bases aligning to TRBD1. With 2 bases clipped from V and 0 bases from J, the junction kept 4 bases outside the gene matches. The CDR3 covers 16 residues. From germline, CDR1 is SGHRS and CDR2 YFSETQ. The CDR3, as DNA: TGCGCCAGCAGCTTCACAGGGGCTGCAACTAATGAAAAACTGTTTTTT. It encodes CASSFTGAATNEKLFF. The complete variable domain, with remaining parts taken from reference TRBV5-1 and TRBJ1-4, reads KAGVTQTPRYLIKTRGQQVTLSCSPISGHRSVSWYQQTPGQGLQFLFEYFSETQRNKGNFPGRFSGRQFSNSRSEMNVSTLELGDSALYLCASSFTGAATNEKLFFGSGTQLSVL.

This rearrangement joins TRBV10-1 to TRBJ2-7; D is perhaps TRBD1 (5 bases). Germline V CDR1 and CDR2: WNHNN, SYGVQD (reference sequence). The germline V and J ends were trimmed by 8 bases and 2 bases, with 7 bases remaining between them. The CDR3 consists of 11 residues. CDR3 protein: CASPGTYEQYF. CDR3 DNA: TGCGCCAGCCCAGGGACCTACGAGCAGTACTTC.

This clone was seen only once. This rearrangement joins TRBV9 to TRBJ2-2; D remains ambiguous. Trimming took off 5 bases at V and 4 bases at J, with 9 bases between the two ends. The length of the CDR3 is 13 residues. The germline V gene has CDR1 SGDLS and CDR2 YYNGEE. In DNA, the CDR3 is TGTGCCAGCAGGGGCGTAATCACCGGGGAGCTGTTTTTT. Translating it yields CASRGVITGELFF.

The genes are TRBV28 and TRBJ2-3, with D perhaps matching TRBD1 (6 bases). Germline V gene lookup returns CDR1 MDHEN and CDR2 SYDVKM. Trimming took 5 bases from V and 1 from J, leaving 16 bases between them. The CDR3 runs 16 residues. In DNA, the CDR3 is TGTGCCAGCAGTGGGCTCGTGGGGGCGGGCACAGATACGCAGTATTTT. It is translated as CASSGLVGAGTDTQYF.

The chain is built from TRBV9 and TRBJ2-1, with D hard to call. The germline V and J ends were trimmed by 0 bases and 6 bases, with 7 bases remaining between them. From germline, CDR1 is SGDLS and CDR2 YYNGEE. The CDR3 has 13 residues. The CDR3 loop is CASSVAPVNEQFF. The CDR3 coding sequence is TGTGCCAGCAGCGTAGCTCCCGTCAATGAGCAGTTCTTC.

The rearrangement uses TRBV3-1 (or the pseudogene TRBV3-2) and TRBJ2-3; D is unclear. CDR1 and CDR2 from the germline V gene are LGHDT and YNNKEL (reference sequence). This CDR3 contains 12 residues. Trimming took 4 bases from V and 0 from J, leaving 2 bases between them. The CDR3 loop reads CASSPSTDTQYF. The CDR3 region has the DNA TGTGCCAGCAGCCCTAGCACAGATACGCAGTATTTT.

The rearrangement links TRBV6-5 to TRBJ1-3, with D perhaps TRBD1 (5 bases). Trimming cost V 2 bases and J 0 bases, with 11 bases left between them. The germline CDR1 and CDR2 sequences are MNHEY and SVGAGI. This CDR3 is 16 amino acids long. The CDR3 DNA sequence: TGTGCCAGCAGTTACGGCAGGGATTACTCTGGAAACACCATATATTTT. Protein: CASSYGRDYSGNTIYF.

This clone was counted a single time. The chain couples TRBV5-1 to TRBJ1-2, with D unresolved. Germline V gives CDR1 SGHRS, CDR2 YFSETQ. The CDR3 totals 15 residues. V lost 4 bases to trimming and J lost 4 bases, with 17 bases between them. CDR3 residues: CASSPASRATYGYTF. As DNA, the CDR3 is TGCGCCAGCAGCCCCGCCTCGCGTGCTACCTATGGCTACACCTTC.

The chain is built from TRBV7-6 and TRBJ1-1; D is perhaps TRBD1 (6 bases). This CDR3 is built from 13 residues. V lost 5 bases to trimming and J lost 5 bases, with 12 bases between them. Germline V gene sequence: CDR1 SGHVS, CDR2 FNYEAQ. CDR3 protein: CASSGGARTEAFF. CDR3 bases: TGTGCCAGCAGCGGGGGGGCCCGGACTGAAGCTTTCTTT.

The chain combines TRBV4-2 with TRBJ2-1, with 16 bases aligning to TRBD2. Germline CDR1 is LGHNA and CDR2 is YNFKEQ. This CDR3 contains 20 residues. J was trimmed by 1 base and V by 0 bases; bases with no gene match: 6. The CDR3 DNA is TGTGCCAGCAGCCAAGATCGGGGGACTAGCGGGAGGGGATCCTACAATGAGCAGTTCTTC. It encodes CASSQDRGTSGRGSYNEQFF.

This clone was seen more than once but under ten times. V and J are TRBV4-3 and TRBJ2-2, with 11 bases that match TRBD2. CDR3 length equals 19 residues. Germline trimming cut 2 bases from V and 0 bases from J; bases unmatched to any gene: 8. CDR1 and CDR2 (germline): LGHNA, YSLEER. As DNA, the CDR3 is TGCGCCAGCAGCCAATTACCCCGGACTAGCGGGCCGAACACCGGGGAGCTGTTTTTT. It codes for CASSQLPRTSGPNTGELFF.

This chain links TRBV6-1 with TRBJ2-7, with D possibly matching TRBD2 (5 bases). V was clipped by 3 bases and J by 3 bases, with 15 bases between them. The germline CDR1 and CDR2 sequences are MNHNS and SASEGT. This CDR3 spans 15 amino acids. The CDR3 nucleotides are TGTGCCAGCAGTGAGCAGGAACGGGGAGACTACGAGCAGTACTTC. Its translation: CASSEQERGDYEQYF.

The chain couples TRBV7-2 to TRBJ2-7; maybe TRBD2 (5 bases). Germline V gives CDR1 SGHTA, CDR2 FQGNSA. Trimming cost V 5 bases and J 1 base, with 15 bases left between them. This CDR3 has 15 amino acids. Here the CDR3 DNA reads TGTGCCAGCAGCCTGAATTGGGGAGTATCCTACGAGCAGTACTTC. It translates to CASSLNWGVSYEQYF.

This chain links TRBV27 with TRBJ1-2; D not resolved. Trimming removed 5 bases from V and 8 bases from J, with 15 bases in between. This CDR3 spans 13 amino acids. The germline V gene has CDR1 MNHEY and CDR2 SMNVEV (reference sequence). CDR3: CASSLQREGGYTF. DNA for the CDR3: TGTGCCAGCAGTCTGCAGCGCGAGGGAGGCTACACCTTC.

Only a few counts were recorded for this clone. This chain links TRBV11-1 with TRBJ1-6, with D perhaps TRBD1 (5 bases). Germline V gives CDR1 SGHAT, CDR2 FQDESV (reference sequence). V was pared by 3 bases and J by 10 bases, with 16 bases between. The CDR3 extends over 15 amino acids. CDR3 sequence (DNA): TGTGCCAGCAGCTTCGGGCCCCGCCAGGGATCACCCCTCCACTTT. Residues: CASSFGPRQGSPLHF. Full variable domain (rest looked up from reference TRBV11-1 and TRBJ1-6): EAEVAQSPRYKITEKSQAVAFWCDPISGHATLYWYRQILGQGPELLVQFQDESVVDDSQLPKDRFSAERLKGVDSTLKIQPAELGDSAMYLCASSFGPRQGSPLHFGNGTRLTVT.

The genes are TRBV30 and TRBJ2-3, with TRBD2 identical over 7 bases. Germline assignment: CDR1 GTSNPN and CDR2 SVGIG (reference sequence). With 0 bases clipped from V and 4 bases from J, the junction kept 7 bases outside the gene matches. The CDR3 is 15 residues long. CDR3 region: CAWSVRGRVADTQYF. CDR3 coding DNA: TGTGCCTGGAGTGTACGAGGGAGGGTAGCAGATACGCAGTATTTT.

The V gene is TRBV5-1, the J gene TRBJ1-1; a weak D match, TRBD1 (6 bases). The CDR3 is 16 amino acids. CDR1 SGHRS and CDR2 YFSETQ come from the germline V gene. V was shortened by 0 bases and J by 3 bases, with 15 bases between the two germline ends. CDR3 nucleotides: TGCGCCAGCAGCTTGGGGCGGCCAGGGGCGGACACTGAAGCTTTCTTT. It translates to CASSLGRPGADTEAFF. Together with reference TRBV5-1 and TRBJ1-1, the CDR3 gives the full variable domain: KAGVTQTPRYLIKTRGQQVTLSCSPISGHRSVSWYQQTPGQGLQFLFEYFSETQRNKGNFPGRFSGRQFSNSRSEMNVSTLELGDSALYLCASSLGRPGADTEAFFGQGTRLTVV.